This passage covers 26 T cell receptor beta chains from one sample sequenced in a study. TCRdb reprocessed the 5' RACE reads via MiXCR and lists one record per CDR3 protein. The sample carries approximately 37,000 distinct CDR3 sequences, approximately 20% recorded once. The sample consisted of naive CD4+ T cells sorted from a lymph node. The sample's subset: naive CD4+ T cells, CD4+CD45RA+CD25-. The receptors shown here come from a female donor with breast cancer.

Concerning this clonotype itself: An end of the junction does not agree with germline; a read error may underlie this. This sequence joins TRBV7-2 and TRBJ2-2; TRBD2 agrees at 7 bases. The germline gives CDR1 SGHTA, CDR2 FQGNSA. The CDR3 totals 14 residues. The CDR3 loop reads CARSLGGRAGELFF. The CDR3 DNA sequence: TGTGCCAGAAGCTTAGGAGGGAGGGCCGGGGAGCTGTTTTTT.

This clonotype was seen a few times. V is TRBV29-1 and J is TRBJ2-1; TRBD1 matches at 9 bases. The CDR3 is 17 amino acids. CDR1 SQVTM and CDR2 ANQGSEA come from the germline V gene. Trimming cost V 8 bases and J 5 bases; bases outside gene matches: 19. CDR3 bases: TGCAGCACCCGTCCCGGGACAGGGAGCCTAAGCAACAATGAGCAGTTCTTC. This gives the protein CSTRPGTGSLSNNEQFF.

This clonotype was counted at least ten times. This rearrangement joins TRBV9 to TRBJ1-2; 7 bases align to TRBD1. The CDR3 consists of 14 residues. Germline CDR1 reads SGDLS; CDR2 reads YYNGEE. V gave up 4 bases and J gave up 1 base; unmatched junction bases: 4. CDR3 protein: CASSRQGYNYGYTF. CDR3 coding DNA: TGTGCCAGCAGCAGACAGGGATATAACTATGGCTACACCTTC.

In its sample, this clonotype was seen many times. The V gene is TRBV12-3 or TRBV12-4, the J gene TRBJ2-2, with 8 bases that match TRBD2. The CDR3 consists of 15 residues. V dropped 6 bases and J dropped 5; count of bases not matched to a gene: 8. In nucleotides, the CDR3 is TGTGCCAGCAGCCCGGGACTAGAGGTTACCGGGGAGCTGTTTTTT. Its protein product is CASSPGLEVTGELFF.

Concerning this clonotype: The junction and the germline gene differ at one end; a read error may be behind it. The rearrangement joins TRBV11-2 to TRBJ2-7, with TRBD1 matching 9 bases. The germline gives CDR1 SGHAT, CDR2 FQNNGV. This CDR3 is 15 amino acids long. CDR3 coding DNA: TGTACCAGCAGCGATCTCGGGACAGGGCTCTACGAGCAGTACTTC. Its translation is CTSSDLGTGLYEQYF.

There are many counts of this clonotype. The chain has TRBV5-1 and TRBJ2-5; 8 nucleotides align to TRBD1. Germline CDR1 reads SGHRS; CDR2 reads YFSETQ. This CDR3 is 15 amino acids long. Trimming removed 4 bases from V and 5 bases from J; junction bases left unmatched: 10. In DNA, the CDR3 is TGCGCCAGCAGCAGAGAAGGGACAGGAGGGGAGACCCAGTACTTC. This encodes CASSREGTGGETQYF.

This clonotype was seen a few times. The CDR3 sequence: CASSEVAGDTGELFF. The CDR3, as DNA: TGCGCCAGCAGCGAGGTAGCGGGAGACACCGGGGAGCTGTTTTTT. V is TRBV5-1 and J is TRBJ2-2, with 9 bases fitting TRBD2. The CDR3 loop spans 15 amino acids. The V segment lost 4 bases and the J segment 3 bases; nucleotides outside the gene matches: 4. The germline V gene has CDR1 SGHRS and CDR2 YFSETQ.

The table lists this clonotype with many counts. CDR3 DNA: TGCAGTGCCCCTCCCACTAGCGGGGGGGACAATGAGCAGTTCTTC. Its translation is CSAPPTSGGDNEQFF. The rearrangement links TRBV20-1 to TRBJ2-1; 13 bases fit TRBD2. This CDR3 contains 15 residues. V lost 6 bases and J lost 5; bases outside the gene matches: 7. The germline gives CDR1 DFQATT, CDR2 SNEGSKA (reference sequence).

A few counts support this clonotype. The gene calls are TRBV5-1 and TRBJ1-2, with TRBD1 identical over 7 bases. After removal of 5 bases from V and 0 bases from J, the junction contained 7 bases not matched to a gene. The CDR3 has 15 amino acids. The germline gives CDR1 SGHRS, CDR2 YFSETQ. The CDR3 region has the DNA TGCGCCAGCAGTCTCGGGACAGCTACTAACTATGGCTACACCTTC. It codes for CASSLGTATNYGYTF.

This clonotype has only a few counts. This chain links TRBV11-2 with TRBJ2-1; D might be TRBD2 (5 bases). Trimming took 4 bases from V and 7 from J, leaving 5 bases between them. CDR1 SGHAT and CDR2 FQNNGV come from the germline V gene. This CDR3 spans 11 amino acids. The CDR3 DNA sequence: TGTGCCAGCAGCTGGGAGAATGAGCAGTTCTTC. This sequence encodes CASSWENEQFF.

There are a few counts of this clonotype. The J gene is TRBJ2-7, the V gene TRBV11-3, with 8 bases aligning to TRBD2. The CDR3 runs to 14 residues. Germline loops: CDR1 SGHNT, CDR2 YENEEA. After removal of 9 bases from V and 7 bases from J, the junction contained 14 bases not matched to a gene. In DNA form, the CDR3 reads TGTGCCAGTAGCCCGGGACTAGTAACGTCGGAGCAGTACTTC. Translating it yields CASSPGLVTSEQYF.

About this clonotype: A much larger clonotype is one base distant, so this may be a read error. The chain combines TRBV21-1 with TRBJ2-2; the table's D call TRBD1 went unverified against the DNA. TRBV21-1 is shown as a pseudogene. This CDR3 has 16 residues. Written as DNA, the CDR3 is TGTGCCAGCAGCAAAGCCTGGGACAGAAAAGCCGGGGAGCTGTTTTTT. Translated, it gives CASSKAWDRKAGELFF.

In this sample, this clonotype turned up many times. V gene TRBV6-5 combines with J gene TRBJ1-4, with D possibly being TRBD1 (5 bases). Germline V gene sequence: CDR1 MNHEY, CDR2 SVGAGI. Between the trimmed V and J ends, which lost 6 bases and 5 bases, there was a span of 16 bases. The CDR3 contains 15 residues. As DNA, the CDR3 is TGTGCCAGCAGCTACGATGGGACCTCCAATGAAAAACTGTTTTTT. Its protein product is CASSYDGTSNEKLFF.

This chain joins TRBV5-1 and TRBJ2-3; D is uncertain. V was cut by 7 bases and J by 6 bases, with 15 bases left in between. The CDR3 runs 13 residues. Germline V gene data show CDR1 as SGHRS and CDR2 as YFSETQ. Written as DNA, the CDR3 is TGCGCCAGCGCACCCAGTTCGGGCGATACGCAGTATTTT. It codes for CASAPSSGDTQYF.

The chain carries TRBV5-6 and TRBJ2-3; no clear D. V lost 4 bases, J lost 4 bases, and 10 bases lay in between. Germline lookup yields CDR1 SGHDT and CDR2 YYEEEE. CDR3 length: 13 residues. The CDR3: CASSLPGPDTQYF. The DNA of the CDR3 is TGTGCCAGCAGCCTCCCGGGCCCAGATACGCAGTATTTT. Full variable domain (outside the CDR3, taken from reference TRBV5-6 and TRBJ2-3): DAGVTQSPTHLIKTRGQQVTLRCSPKSGHDTVSWYQQALGQGPQFIFQYYEEEERQRGNFPDRFSGHQFPNYSSELNVNALLLGDSALYLCASSLPGPDTQYFGPGTRLTVL.

The CDR3 DNA reads TGCAGTGCTAGAGCCGAGACAGACACTTTCGATCAGCCCCAGCATTTT. It translates to CSARAETDTFDQPQHF. V is TRBV20-1 and J is TRBJ1-5, with D maybe TRBD1 (5 bases). The germline CDR1 and CDR2 sequences are DFQATT and SNEGSKA (reference sequence). Trimming removed 1 base at V and 5 bases at J, with 18 bases between. The CDR3 totals 16 residues.

A word on this clonotype: A single base separates this from a much larger clone, so it may be a read error. This rearrangement joins TRBV3-1 to TRBJ2-7; no definite D call. CDR1 and CDR2 (germline): LGHDT, YNNKEL (reference sequence). The CDR3 consists of 12 residues. Here the CDR3 reads CASSKEPYEQYF. In DNA, the CDR3 is TGTGCCAGCAGCAAAGAGCCCTACGAGCAGTACTTC.

The chain has TRBV9 and TRBJ2-3; D may correspond to TRBD1 or TRBD2 (6 bases each). The CDR3 runs to 14 residues. Germline CDR1 reads SGDLS; CDR2 reads YYNGEE. V shed 2 bases and J shed 1 base, with 8 bases lying between them. The CDR3 spells CASSVRGGTDTQYF. CDR3 in DNA: TGTGCCAGCAGCGTGAGGGGGGGCACAGATACGCAGTATTTT.

This clonotype has a count of ten or more. The CDR3 DNA sequence: TGCGCCAGCAGCCAAGACCTTTTGAGCGGAAACCAAGAGACCCAGTACTTC. Protein: CASSQDLLSGNQETQYF. The rearrangement uses TRBV4-1 and TRBJ2-5; a weak D match, TRBD2 (5 bases). This CDR3 is 17 amino acids long. Per germline, CDR1 MGHRA and CDR2 YSYEKL. Trimming pared 0 bases from V and 0 bases from J, leaving 14 bases between.

This clonotype showed up just a few times. This chain links TRBV5-5 with TRBJ2-2; D is undetermined. The V and J ends lost 4 bases and 4 bases respectively, with 17 bases between them. Germline V gene lookup returns CDR1 SGHKS and CDR2 YYEKEE (reference sequence). The CDR3 extends over 16 amino acids. The CDR3 here is CASSLHPTRLTGELFF. CDR3 sequence (DNA): TGTGCCAGCAGCCTTCACCCCACCAGACTCACCGGGGAGCTGTTTTTT.

The rearrangement uses TRBV12-3 or TRBV12-4 and TRBJ2-7; D may correspond to TRBD1 or TRBD2 (6 bases each). The CDR3 is 14 residues long. Between the trimmed V and J ends, which lost 9 bases and 4 bases, there was a span of 19 bases. The CDR3 is CARGRDIEGYEQYF. The CDR3 region has the DNA TGTGCCAGGGGGCGGGACATCGAGGGATACGAGCAGTACTTC.

A few counts support this clonotype. One junction end does not reproduce the germline sequence, and a read error may be involved. The chain employs TRBV7-6 and TRBJ1-5; 7 bases align to TRBD1. CDR3 size: 22 residues. Germline V gene sequence: CDR1 SGHVS, CDR2 FNYEAQ. CDR3 sequence reads: CTSSPLNRDSRNPVNSNQPQHF. The CDR3 nucleotides are TGTACCAGCAGCCCGTTGAATCGGGACAGCAGAAACCCTGTTAATAGCAATCAGCCCCAGCATTTT. The full variable domain, in which reference TRBV7-6 and TRBJ1-5 provide the parts outside the CDR3, is GAGVSQSPRYKVTKRGQDVALRCDPISGHVSLYWYRQALGQGPEFLTYFNYEAQQDKSGLPNDRFSAERPEGSISTLTIQRTEQRDSAMYRCTSSPLNRDSRNPVNSNQPQHFGDGTRLSIL.

The table lists this clonotype with a few counts. J is TRBJ2-3 and V is TRBV7-2; D uncertain. The V end was cut by 7 bases, the J end by 6 bases, with 8 bases between. Germline V gene lookup returns CDR1 SGHTA and CDR2 FQGNSA. The CDR3 extends over 11 amino acids. The CDR3 nucleotides read TGTGCCAGCACCACTCGGGATACGCAGTATTTT. It yields the protein CASTTRDTQYF. Using reference TRBV7-2 and TRBJ2-3 for the parts outside the CDR3, the full variable domain is GAGVSQSPSNKVTEKGKDVELRCDPISGHTALYWYRQSLGQGLEFLIYFQGNSAPDKSGLPSDRFSAERTGGSVSTLTIQRTQQEDSAVYLCASTTRDTQYFGPGTRLTVL.

This clonotype was recorded many times. The chain carries TRBV5-1 and TRBJ2-3; the match to TRBD2 covers 13 bases. The CDR3 loop spans 17 amino acids. V was pared by 2 bases and J by 4 bases, with 7 bases of the junction left unmatched. CDR1 is SGHRS and CDR2 is YFSETQ in the germline V gene. The CDR3 sequence is CASSFQTSGRAADTQYF. The CDR3 DNA reads as TGCGCCAGCAGCTTCCAAACTAGCGGGAGGGCGGCAGATACGCAGTATTTT.

Ten or more counts support this clonotype. The chain uses TRBV5-1 and TRBJ2-7; 9 positions agree with TRBD2. The junction had 3 bases not matched to a gene; V was cut back by 6 bases and J by 5 bases. The length of the CDR3 is 12 residues. The germline CDR1 and CDR2 sequences are SGHRS and YFSETQ. CDR3 sequence reads: CASTGTSNEQYF. The CDR3 nucleotides are TGCGCCAGCACCGGGACTAGCAACGAGCAGTACTTC.

This clonotype has a handful of counts. The rearrangement joins TRBV5-1 to TRBJ2-1; 8 bases map to TRBD2. This CDR3 has 16 amino acids. The J segment lost 4 bases and the V segment lost 0 bases, leaving 6 bases of the junction unmatched. CDR1 SGHRS and CDR2 YFSETQ come from the germline V gene. As DNA, the CDR3 is TGCGCCAGCAGCTTGGCCGCGGGAGGTTTATACAATGAGCAGTTCTTC. Protein sequence: CASSLAAGGLYNEQFF.